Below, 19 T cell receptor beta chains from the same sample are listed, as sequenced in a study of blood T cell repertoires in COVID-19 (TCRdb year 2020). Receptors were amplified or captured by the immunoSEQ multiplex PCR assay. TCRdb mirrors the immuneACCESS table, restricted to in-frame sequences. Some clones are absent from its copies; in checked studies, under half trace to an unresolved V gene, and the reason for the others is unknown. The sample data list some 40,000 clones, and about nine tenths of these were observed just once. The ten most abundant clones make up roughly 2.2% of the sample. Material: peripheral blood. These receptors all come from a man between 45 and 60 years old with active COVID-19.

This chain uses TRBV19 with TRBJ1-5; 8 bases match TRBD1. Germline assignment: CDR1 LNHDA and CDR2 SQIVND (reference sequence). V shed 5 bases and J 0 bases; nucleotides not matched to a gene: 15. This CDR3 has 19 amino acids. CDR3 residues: CASSPPPDRALYSNQPQHF. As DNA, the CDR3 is TGTGCCAGTAGTCCTCCCCCGGACAGGGCCCTTTATAGCAATCAGCCCCAGCATTTT.

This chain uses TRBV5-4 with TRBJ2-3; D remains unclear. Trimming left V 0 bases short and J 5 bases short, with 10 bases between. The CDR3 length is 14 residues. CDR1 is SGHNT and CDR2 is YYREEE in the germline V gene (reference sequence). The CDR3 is CASSLDSPKDTQYF. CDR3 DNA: TGTGCCAGCAGCTTGGACTCCCCAAAAGATACGCAGTATTTT.

DNA for the CDR3: TGTGCCTGGGGGCCTGGAGGGGACACTGAAGCTTTCTTT. Protein: CAWGPGGDTEAFF. V gene TRBV30 combines with J gene TRBJ1-1, with D tentatively TRBD1 (5 bases). The CDR3 loop spans 13 amino acids. Germline CDR1 is GTSNPN and CDR2 is SVGIG (reference sequence). V lost 5 bases and J lost 3, with 13 bases in between.

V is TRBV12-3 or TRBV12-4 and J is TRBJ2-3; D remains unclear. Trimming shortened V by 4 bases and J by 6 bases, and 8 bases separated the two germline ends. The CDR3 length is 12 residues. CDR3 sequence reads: CASSSRFDTQYF. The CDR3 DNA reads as TGTGCCAGCAGTTCGCGCTTCGATACGCAGTATTTT.

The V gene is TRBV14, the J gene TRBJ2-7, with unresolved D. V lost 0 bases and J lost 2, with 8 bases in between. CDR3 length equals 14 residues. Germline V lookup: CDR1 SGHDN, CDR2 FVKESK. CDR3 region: CASSQDISPYEQYF. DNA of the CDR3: TGTGCCAGCAGCCAAGATATAAGCCCCTACGAGCAGTACTTC.

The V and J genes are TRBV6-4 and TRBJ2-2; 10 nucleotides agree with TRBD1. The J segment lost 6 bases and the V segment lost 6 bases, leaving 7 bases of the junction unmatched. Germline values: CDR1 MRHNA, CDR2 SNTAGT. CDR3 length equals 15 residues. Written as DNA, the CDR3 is TGTGCCAGCAGCAGGACAGGGGGTACATCCGGGGAGCTGTTTTTT. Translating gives CASSRTGGTSGELFF.

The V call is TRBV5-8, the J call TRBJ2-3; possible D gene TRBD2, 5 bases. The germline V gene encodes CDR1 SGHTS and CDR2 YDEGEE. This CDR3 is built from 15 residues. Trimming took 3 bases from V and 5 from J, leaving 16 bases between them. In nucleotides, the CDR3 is TGTGCCAGCAGCTCGCGGGTCCGGGCAATAGATACGCAGTATTTT. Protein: CASSSRVRAIDTQYF. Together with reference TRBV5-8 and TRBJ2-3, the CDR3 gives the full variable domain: EAGVTQSPTHLIKTRGQQATLRCSPISGHTSVYWYQQALGLGLQFLLWYDEGEERNRGNFPPRFSGRQFPNYSSELNVNALELEDSALYLCASSSRVRAIDTQYFGPGTRLTVL.

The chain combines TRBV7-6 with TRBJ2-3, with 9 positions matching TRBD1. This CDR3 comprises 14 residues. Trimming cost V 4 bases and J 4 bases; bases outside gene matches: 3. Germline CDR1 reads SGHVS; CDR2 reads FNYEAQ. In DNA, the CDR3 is TGTGCCAGCAGCTGGGACAGGGACGCAGATACGCAGTATTTT. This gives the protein CASSWDRDADTQYF.

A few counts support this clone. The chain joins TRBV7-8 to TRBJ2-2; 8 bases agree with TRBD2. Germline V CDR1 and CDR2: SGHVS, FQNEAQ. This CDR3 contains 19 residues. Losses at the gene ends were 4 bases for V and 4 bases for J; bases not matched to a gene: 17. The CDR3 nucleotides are TGTGCCAGCAGCTCCCCGGGTCGGGATAGCGGGGTAACCACCGGGGAGCTGTTTTTT. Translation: CASSSPGRDSGVTTGELFF.

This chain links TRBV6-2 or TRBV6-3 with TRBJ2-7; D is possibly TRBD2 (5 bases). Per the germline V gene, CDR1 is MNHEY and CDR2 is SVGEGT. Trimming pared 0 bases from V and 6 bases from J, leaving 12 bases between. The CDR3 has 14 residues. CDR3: CASSYSDLSGEQYF. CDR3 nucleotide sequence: TGTGCCAGCAGTTACTCGGATCTGAGCGGCGAGCAGTACTTC.

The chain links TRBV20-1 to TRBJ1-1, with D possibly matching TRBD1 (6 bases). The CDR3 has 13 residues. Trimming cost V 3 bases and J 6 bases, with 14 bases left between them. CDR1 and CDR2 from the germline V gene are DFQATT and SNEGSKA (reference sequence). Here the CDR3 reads CSASAGGDAEAFF. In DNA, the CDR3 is TGCAGTGCTAGTGCGGGGGGCGACGCTGAAGCTTTCTTT.

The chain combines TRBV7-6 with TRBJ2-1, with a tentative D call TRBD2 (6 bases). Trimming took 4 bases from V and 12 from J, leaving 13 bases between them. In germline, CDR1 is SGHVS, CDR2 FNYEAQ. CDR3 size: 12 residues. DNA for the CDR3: TGTGCCAGCAGCTCGACTAGTACGGGGCAGTTCTTC. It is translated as CASSSTSTGQFF.

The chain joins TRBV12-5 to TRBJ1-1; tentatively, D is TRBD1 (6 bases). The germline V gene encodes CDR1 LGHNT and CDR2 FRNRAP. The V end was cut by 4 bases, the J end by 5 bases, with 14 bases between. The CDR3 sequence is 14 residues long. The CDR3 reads CASGSAGGRTEAFF. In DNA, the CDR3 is TGTGCTAGTGGTTCGGCGGGGGGCCGGACTGAAGCTTTCTTT.

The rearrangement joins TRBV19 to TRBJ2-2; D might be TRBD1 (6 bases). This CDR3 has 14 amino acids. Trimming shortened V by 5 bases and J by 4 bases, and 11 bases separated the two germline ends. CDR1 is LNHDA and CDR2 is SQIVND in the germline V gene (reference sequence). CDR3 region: CASSWGQGTGELFF. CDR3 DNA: TGTGCCAGTAGTTGGGGGCAGGGCACCGGGGAGCTGTTTTTT.

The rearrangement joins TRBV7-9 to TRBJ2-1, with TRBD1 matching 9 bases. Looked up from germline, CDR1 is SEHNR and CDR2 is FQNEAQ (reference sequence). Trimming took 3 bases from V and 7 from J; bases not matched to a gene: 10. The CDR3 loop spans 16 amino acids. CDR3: CASSFRPGQGWNEQFF. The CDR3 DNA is TGTGCCAGCAGCTTTAGACCGGGACAGGGCTGGAATGAGCAGTTCTTC. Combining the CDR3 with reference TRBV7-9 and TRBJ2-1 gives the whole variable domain DTGVSQNPRHKITKRGQNVTFRCDPISEHNRLYWYRQTLGQGPEFLTYFQNEAQLEKSRLLSDRFSAERPKGSFSTLEIQRTEQGDSAMYLCASSFRPGQGWNEQFFGPGTRLTVL.

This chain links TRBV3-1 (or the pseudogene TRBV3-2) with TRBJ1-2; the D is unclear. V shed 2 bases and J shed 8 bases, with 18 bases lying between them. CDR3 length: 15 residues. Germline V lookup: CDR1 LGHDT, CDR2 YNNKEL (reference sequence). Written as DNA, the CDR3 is TGTGCCAGCAGCCAAAACCACGACCGGGTTTCCGGCTACACCTTC. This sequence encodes CASSQNHDRVSGYTF.

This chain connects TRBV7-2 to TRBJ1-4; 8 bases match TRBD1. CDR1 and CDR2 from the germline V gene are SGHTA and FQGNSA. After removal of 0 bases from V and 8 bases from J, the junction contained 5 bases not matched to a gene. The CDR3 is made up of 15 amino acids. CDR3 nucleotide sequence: TGTGCCAGCAGCTTAGCTGGACAGGGTTGGGAAAAACTGTTTTTT. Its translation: CASSLAGQGWEKLFF.

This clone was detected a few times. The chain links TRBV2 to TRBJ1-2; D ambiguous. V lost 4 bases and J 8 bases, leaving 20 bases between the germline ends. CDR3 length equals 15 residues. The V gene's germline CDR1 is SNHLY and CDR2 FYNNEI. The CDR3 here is CASSGSRPETEGYTF. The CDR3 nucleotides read TGTGCCAGCAGTGGATCCCGACCAGAAACGGAGGGCTACACCTTC.

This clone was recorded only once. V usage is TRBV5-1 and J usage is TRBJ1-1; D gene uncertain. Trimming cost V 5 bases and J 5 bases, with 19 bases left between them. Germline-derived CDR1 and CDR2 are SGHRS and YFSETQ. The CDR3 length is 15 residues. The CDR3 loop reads CASRVMGHRGTEAFF. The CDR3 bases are TGCGCCAGCAGGGTCATGGGTCACAGAGGGACTGAAGCTTTCTTT.